This entry features one T cell receptor (beta chain) sequence. The data are from a study of blood T cell repertoires in COVID-19. In the study overall: Sources were T cells, B-cell-depleted T cells, or PBMCs; the material itself was cDNA or gDNA.

Per the germline V gene, CDR1 is SGHNT and CDR2 is YYREEE (reference sequence). CDR3 length equals 15 residues. Trimming took 5 bases from V and 4 from J, leaving 17 bases between them. Source study methods: Amplification from reference gene primers served as the basis for estimated nucleated cell counts. TCRdb's copy holds only in-frame clones and misses some; the assay was immunoSEQ multiplex PCR. V and J calls and clone size are given by that table; D and trimming were obtained from the DNA. The table has over 120,000 clones, about 86% seen once. Living in 24 US areas, the participants were between about 18 and 90 years of age. Participant-given clinical history determined each cohort assignment.

This receptor was taken from a man aged 50-60 years who had recovered from COVID-19. The gene calls are TRBV5-4 and TRBJ2-3, with a tentative D call TRBD2 (6 bases). The sample taken for sequencing was PBMCs or T cells enriched from blood (not recorded which). CDR3 protein: CASSNGGSLSDTQYF. The CDR3 bases are TGTGCCAGCAGTAACGGGGGAAGTCTCTCAGATACGCAGTATTTT.